This T cell receptor beta chain was captured by sequencing in a study of tumor-infiltrating lymphocytes in primary liver carcinoma. The germline gives CDR1 ENHRY, CDR2 SYGVKD. The CDR3 is 12 amino acids. With regard to this clonotype: The target antigen is unknown. The junction does not match germline at one end; this may be a read error.

TCR beta cDNA came from approximately 540 ng total RNA, primed with a constant-region primer. A slightly modified ARM-PCR protocol with three nested multiplex PCR rounds produced these TCR beta libraries. The opening two PCR rounds, nine to eleven cycles each, paired TRBV1-TRBV30 forward primers with a C-beta reverse primer. Each CDR3 protein is one row after TCRdb ran MiXCR on the multiplex PCR reads. The sample holds roughly 91,000 distinct CDR3 sequences, almost 70% seen once. Co-extraction of both nucleic acids (RNA and DNA) used about 18-31 mg of unsorted bulk tissue. The study's findings and limits: Blood had a significantly lower top-250-clone fraction than tumors did (p = 0.039). Merely about 8-25% of top clones occurred in all five tumor regions. It was tumor-adjacent and tumor-blood pairs that overlapped less than tumor region pairs did.

This TCR derives from a woman aged 60-75 years with primary liver carcinoma and hepatitis B virus infection. Sequencing input: liver tumor tissue from sampling region 5. This sample's subset: tumor region T5, tumor centre. The chain links TRBV10-3 to TRBJ1-2, with D unresolved. The CDR3 is CAISGIVHGYTF. As DNA, the CDR3 is TGTGCCATCAGTGGGATAGTTCATGGCTACACGTTC.